This entry describes one T cell receptor (beta chain). The antigen is undetermined. Clones were sequenced by immunoSEQ multiplex PCR, and TCRdb holds only the in-frame ones, with some missing. The table records 150,000 to 160,000 clones, 80% to 90% of them present only once. The sample originates from a study of T cell responses to AZD1222 COVID-19 vaccine. General observations from the study: Researchers took repertoire samples only after the peak T cell response had come. Baseline testing showed seropositivity in only 6 or 7 AZD1222 recipients. Spike-wide vaccine-associated CD4 TCRs dominated at 160-218 and 743-854.

The sequence was obtained from an adult who had recovered from COVID-19. Source: peripheral blood, taken after recovery from COVID-19.

The CDR3 sequence: CASSPDRDHGYTF. The CDR3 nucleotides are TGTGCCAGCAGCCCCGACAGGGACCATGGCTACACCTTC. This chain joins TRBV6-5 and TRBJ1-2; 7 bases match TRBD1. V lost 6 bases, J lost 6 bases, and 7 bases stayed unmatched. Germline lookup yields CDR1 MNHEY and CDR2 SVGAGI. This CDR3 comprises 13 residues.